The TCR beta chain under discussion was sequenced for a study of memory B cells and T cells in multiple sclerosis. Regarding the study as a whole: Shared clonotype counts depended on differing compartment clone-set sizes and were normalized.

With regard to this clone: Its target is not known.

The data were produced by immunoSEQ multiplex PCR, yet TCRdb's version contains in-frame clones alone and is incomplete. The repertoire has about 15,000 clones, about 70% of them found once; the top ten carry approximately 2.3%. Trimming took 0 bases from V and 6 from J; bases not matched to a gene: 8. CDR1 is MRHNA and CDR2 is SNTAGT in the germline V gene. The CDR3 has 16 residues. The specimen was memory (CD45RO+) CD4+ T cells from blood. The J gene is TRBJ2-5, the V gene TRBV6-4; 9 bases agree with TRBD1. The TCR comes from a human donor with multiple sclerosis. CDR3 bases: TGTGCCAGCAGTGACTCGGACAGGGGTTTAACAAAGACCCAGTACTTC. It yields the protein CASSDSDRGLTKTQYF.